This entry lists 27 T cell receptor beta chains sequenced from one sample in a study of T cells expressing NK-cell markers. Using the 5' RACE reads, TCRdb records one entry per CDR3 protein without DNA. The sample table includes approximately 440,000 distinct CDR3 sequences. Sequenced input: blood T cells: a sorted CD56 or NKG2C T cell subset, CD4+ or CD8+ T cells, or bulk PBMC T cells (not recorded which). Receptors were obtained from a woman aged 50 to 60 in good health.

The chain joins TRBV7-2 to TRBJ1-1. Germline assignment: CDR1 SGHTA and CDR2 FQGNSA. The CDR3 is 12 amino acids. The CDR3 sequence: CASSLGGFGAFF.

This rearrangement joins TRBV24-1 to TRBJ2-3; TCRdb's D call, TRBD2, is unchecked because there is no DNA. This CDR3 comprises 16 residues. Germline V lookup: CDR1 KGHDR, CDR2 SFDVKD. This CDR3 is CATSDYGTSNSDTQYF.

V usage is TRBV12-3 or TRBV12-4 and J usage is TRBJ2-1; TCRdb proposes TRBD2, but this gene call is untestable without DNA. CDR3 length: 13 residues. CDR3 in amino acids: CASSPLGGVDRFF.

The chain uses TRBV5-6 and TRBJ2-7; TCRdb selects TRBD2, and the lack of DNA leaves this call unchecked. In germline, CDR1 is SGHDT, CDR2 YYEEEE. The CDR3 runs to 16 residues. This CDR3 is CASSFLAGEKRFEQYF.

The genes are TRBV5-1 and TRBJ2-1; TCRdb calls TRBD2, which cannot be checked without DNA. Germline V gives CDR1 SGHRS, CDR2 YFSETQ. CDR3 size: 14 residues. The CDR3 spells CASGSGLADWAQFF.

The chain has TRBV5-5 and TRBJ2-7; as DNA is missing, the TRBD1 call by TCRdb cannot be tested. This CDR3 spans 12 amino acids. Germline values: CDR1 SGHKS, CDR2 YYEKEE (reference sequence). CDR3 protein: CASSATGYEQYF.

The J gene is TRBJ2-2, the V gene TRBV20-1; the TCRdb D gene call, TRBD2, has no DNA to confirm it. Germline lookup yields CDR1 DFQATT and CDR2 SNEGSKA (reference sequence). The length of the CDR3 is 16 residues. CDR3 loop: CSAWGLSPTNTGELFF.

J is TRBJ2-1 and V is TRBV15; the TCRdb call, TRBD2, lacks DNA for checking. This CDR3 region has 17 residues. Germline loops: CDR1 LNHNV, CDR2 YYDKDF (reference sequence). The CDR3 reads CATSRVAGKSSYNEQFF.

The chain has TRBV30 and TRBJ2-5; the TCRdb D gene call, TRBD2, has no DNA to confirm it. CDR1 GTSNPN and CDR2 SVGIG come from the germline V gene (reference sequence). The CDR3 is made up of 14 amino acids. The CDR3 here is CAWSASGVLETQYF.

The gene calls are TRBV12-3 or TRBV12-4 and TRBJ2-2. The CDR3 length is 16 residues. CDR3 residues: CASSLAATSPAGELFF.

The V gene is TRBV20-1, the J gene TRBJ2-1; TCRdb gives TRBD2 as the D gene, but with no DNA this cannot be confirmed. CDR3 length equals 17 residues. Germline V gene lookup returns CDR1 DFQATT and CDR2 SNEGSKA (reference sequence). The CDR3 spells CSARDSPPSGSHDEQFF.

The V and J genes are TRBV5-1 and TRBJ2-5; the TCRdb call, TRBD1, lacks DNA for checking. CDR3 length: 15 amino acids. Germline V gene lookup returns CDR1 SGHRS and CDR2 YFSETQ. The CDR3 here is CASSSIPTGGETQYF.

V is TRBV21-1 and J is TRBJ2-2; TCRdb's D call, TRBD2, is unchecked because there is no DNA. TRBV21-1 is flagged as a pseudogene. The CDR3 length is 16 residues. The CDR3 reads CASSKAAGGNTGELFF.

The CDR3 reads CSARAQGALNTEAFF. This chain links TRBV20-1 with TRBJ1-1; TCRdb lists TRBD1, though no DNA is available to test this call. In germline, CDR1 is DFQATT, CDR2 SNEGSKA (reference sequence). The CDR3 has 15 amino acids.

This chain uses TRBV5-5 with TRBJ2-2; no DNA is available, so the TRBD2 call from TCRdb remains unchecked. The CDR3 is 16 amino acids. The germline V gene has CDR1 SGHKS and CDR2 YYEKEE (reference sequence). Here the CDR3 reads CASSLLAVTNTGELFF.

The chain employs TRBV3-1 and TRBJ2-5; TCRdb reports TRBD2, a call that lacks DNA to check it against. There are 15 residues in the CDR3. Germline V gene lookup returns CDR1 LGHDT and CDR2 YNNKEL (reference sequence). The CDR3 loop reads CASSQGLAGQETQYF.

This chain uses TRBV6-1 with TRBJ2-1; the TCRdb D gene call, TRBD2, has no DNA to confirm it. The CDR3 consists of 18 residues. CDR1 and CDR2 (germline): MNHNS, SASEGT. The CDR3 region is CASSEALLGGGRYNEQFF.

The rearrangement links TRBV5-6 to TRBJ2-1; TCRdb names TRBD2, which stays unverified in the absence of DNA. The CDR3 is 17 amino acids. Germline CDR1 SGHDT, CDR2 YYEEEE. The CDR3 reads CASSLGLAGLSYNEQFF.

V is TRBV10-2 and J is TRBJ2-7; TCRdb's assignment of TRBD2 cannot be checked, as there is no DNA. Germline V gene sequence: CDR1 WSHSY, CDR2 SAAADI. The CDR3 extends over 15 amino acids. The CDR3 sequence is CASKGPSGTSYEQYF.

The chain recombines TRBV7-9 with TRBJ2-1; without DNA, the TCRdb call of TRBD1 cannot be checked. CDR1 and CDR2 from the germline V gene are SEHNR and FQNEAQ (reference sequence). The CDR3 is 15 amino acids. CDR3 residues: CASRLTVSSYNEQFF.

CDR3 in amino acids: CASSYSTFRGRDTEAFF. The chain links TRBV6-5 to TRBJ1-1; the TCRdb D gene call, TRBD1, has no DNA to confirm it. The V gene's germline CDR1 is MNHEY and CDR2 SVGAGI. This CDR3 region has 17 residues.

CDR3 protein: CASSCTAREADTQYF. The genes are TRBV21-1 and TRBJ2-3. TRBV21-1 is shown as a pseudogene. The CDR3 runs 15 residues.

V usage is TRBV27 and J usage is TRBJ2-1; TCRdb names TRBD1, which stays unverified in the absence of DNA. Germline V gene data show CDR1 as MNHEY and CDR2 as SMNVEV (reference sequence). The CDR3 extends over 17 amino acids. CDR3: CASSPQGSASSYNEQFF.

The chain combines TRBV3-1 with TRBJ2-4; lacking DNA, the TRBD2 call made by TCRdb goes unchecked. Germline V gene lookup returns CDR1 LGHDT and CDR2 YNNKEL (reference sequence). The CDR3 runs 14 residues. The CDR3 reads CASSLRLAGAIQYF. Variable domain in full (rest from reference TRBV3-1 and TRBJ2-4): DTAVSQTPKYLVTQMGNDKSIKCEQNLGHDTMYWYKQDSKKFLKIMFSYNNKELIINETVPNRFSPKSPDKAHLNLHINSLELGDSAVYFCASSLRLAGAIQYFGAGTRLSVL.

The genes are TRBV20-1 and TRBJ1-5; the D call of TRBD1 rests on TCRdb alone, since no DNA is present to check it. The CDR3 loop spans 18 amino acids. Germline CDR1 DFQATT, CDR2 SNEGSKA (reference sequence). The CDR3 loop reads CSARDGGQGLYSNQPQHF.

The chain couples TRBV10-2 to TRBJ2-7; with no DNA, the TCRdb D assignment of TRBD2 cannot be verified. Germline-derived CDR1 and CDR2 are WSHSY and SAAADI. This CDR3 spans 13 amino acids. The CDR3 reads CASGDGRAYEQYF.

This chain links TRBV4-1 with TRBJ1-1. This CDR3 is 14 amino acids long. Per germline, CDR1 MGHRA and CDR2 YSYEKL. CDR3 residues: CASSQGLMNTEAFF.